The entry below gives a single T cell receptor beta chain sequence along with its context. This sample was included in a study of cytomegalovirus exposure and HLA in healthy donors. The primer mix had 60 Vbeta and 13 Jbeta primers. Libraries were prepared by immunoSEQ multiplex PCR; TCRdb keeps only in-frame clonotypes and omits some of them. The data show approximately 70,000 clones, around 70% seen once. This clonotype was obtained from a male donor in good health and CMV-seropositive. Sequenced material: PBMCs.

The CDR3 is CASRQSEETQYF. In DNA form, the CDR3 reads TGTGCCAGCCGACAATCCGAAGAGACCCAGTACTTC. V gene TRBV21-1 combines with J gene TRBJ2-5; the listed D gene, TRBD1, was not tested against the DNA. TRBV21-1 is recorded as a pseudogene. The length of the CDR3 is 12 residues.